Following are 9 T cell receptor beta chains from one sample sequenced in a study of T-cell reconstitution after alpha-beta-depleted transplantation in children. Unique molecular identifiers were incorporated into the prepared TCRbeta library. TCRdb reprocessed the PCR reads via MiXCR and lists one record per CDR3 protein. Of roughly 220,000 distinct CDR3 sequences detected, around 9.7% appear once; the ten largest clones hold roughly 5.1%. The specimen was PBMCs from the stem cell graft donor, collected from the stem cell graft. These receptors all come from a human donor who donated a stem cell graft to a child with SCID.

There are many counts of this clonotype. The CDR3 reads CASSLVGTGRTEAFF. The CDR3 nucleotides read TGTGCCAGCAGCTTAGTGGGGACGGGTCGGACTGAAGCTTTCTTT. The rearrangement links TRBV7-2 to TRBJ1-1; D may be TRBD1 (5 bases). The CDR3 runs to 15 residues. Germline CDR1 and CDR2: SGHTA and FQGNSA. Trimming took off 1 base at V and 5 bases at J, with 14 bases between the two ends. The full variable domain, rest sourced from reference TRBV7-2 and TRBJ1-1, is GAGVSQSPSNKVTEKGKDVELRCDPISGHTALYWYRQSLGQGLEFLIYFQGNSAPDKSGLPSDRFSAERTGGSVSTLTIQRTQQEDSAVYLCASSLVGTGRTEAFFGQGTRLTVV.

This clonotype was seen at least ten times. J is TRBJ2-3 and V is TRBV29-1; no definite D call. This CDR3 region has 13 residues. Germline V gene sequence: CDR1 SQVTM, CDR2 ANQGSEA. The V and J ends lost 6 bases and 1 base respectively, with 11 bases between them. The CDR3 loop is CSVSQRRTDTQYF. In nucleotides, the CDR3 is TGCAGCGTCTCACAGAGACGCACAGATACGCAGTATTTT.

This clonotype was counted at least ten times. The chain is built from TRBV18 and TRBJ1-1, with a possible D match to TRBD1 (6 bases). Germline-derived CDR1 and CDR2 are KGHSH and LQKENI. Trimming removed 0 bases from V and 1 base from J, with 12 bases in between. The CDR3 extends over 16 amino acids. This CDR3 reads CASSPPEGVRNTEAFF. DNA for the CDR3: TGTGCCAGCTCACCACCGGAGGGGGTGAGGAACACTGAAGCTTTCTTT. The full variable domain, rest sourced from reference TRBV18 and TRBJ1-1, is NAGVMQNPRHLVRRRGQEARLRCSPMKGHSHVYWYRQLPEEGLKFMVYLQKENIIDESGMPKERFSAEFPKEGPSILRIQQVVRGDSAAYFCASSPPEGVRNTEAFFGQGTRLTVV.

A few counts support this clonotype. This chain uses TRBV20-1 with TRBJ2-5; 8 positions agree with TRBD1. With V trimmed by 3 bases and J by 4 bases, 10 bases remained unmatched. Looked up from germline, CDR1 is DFQATT and CDR2 is SNEGSKA (reference sequence). CDR3 size: 15 residues. The DNA for the CDR3 is TGCAGTGCTAGTCGGGCAGGGGGCTTCGGAGAGACCCAGTACTTC. Its protein is CSASRAGGFGETQYF.

This clonotype was recorded at least ten times. The CDR3 loop is CASSLGSTGGYGYTF. Written as DNA, the CDR3 is TGCGCCAGCAGCTTGGGGTCGACAGGGGGCTATGGCTACACCTTC. This chain uses TRBV5-1 with TRBJ1-2, with 9 bases matching TRBD1. Germline CDR1 SGHRS, CDR2 YFSETQ. This CDR3 spans 15 amino acids. V gave up 0 bases and J gave up 4 bases; unmatched junction bases: 4.

The table lists this clonotype with many counts. The V and J genes are TRBV5-1 and TRBJ2-3; TRBD2 is a possible D gene (5 bases). The V gene lost 0 bases and the J gene lost 4 bases, with 12 bases spanning the gap. CDR3 length equals 15 residues. CDR1 and CDR2 (germline): SGHRS, YFSETQ. CDR3 in DNA: TGCGCCAGCAGCTTGGTGGCTAGCAGATCAGATACGCAGTATTTT. Its translation is CASSLVASRSDTQYF. Based on the CDR3 plus reference TRBV5-1 and TRBJ2-3, the full variable domain is KAGVTQTPRYLIKTRGQQVTLSCSPISGHRSVSWYQQTPGQGLQFLFEYFSETQRNKGNFPGRFSGRQFSNSRSEMNVSTLELGDSALYLCASSLVASRSDTQYFGPGTRLTVL.

This clonotype was counted ten times or more. The rearrangement joins TRBV9 to TRBJ2-3, with 9 bases aligning to TRBD2. This CDR3 is built from 16 residues. Germline CDR1 SGDLS, CDR2 YYNGEE. V trimming: 1 base; J trimming: 0 bases; junction bases outside the gene matches: 3. The CDR3 coding sequence is TGTGCCAGCAGCGTAACCCTAGCGGGAAGCACAGATACGCAGTATTTT. Protein product: CASSVTLAGSTDTQYF.

The sample holds many counts of this clonotype. V gene TRBV20-1 combines with J gene TRBJ1-5; tentative D call: TRBD1 (5 bases). Trimming stripped 2 bases from V and 3 bases from J, with 14 bases between. The CDR3 spans 15 residues. From germline, CDR1 is DFQATT and CDR2 SNEGSKA (reference sequence). The CDR3 region is CSARPAGQINQPQHF. The DNA for the CDR3 is TGCAGTGCTAGACCGGCAGGGCAGATCAATCAGCCCCAGCATTTT.

This clonotype has more than one count but fewer than ten. The V gene is TRBV12-3 or TRBV12-4, the J gene TRBJ1-6; D uncertain. The CDR3 has 12 residues. V lost 5 bases and J 7 bases, leaving 6 bases between the germline ends. CDR3 residues: CASSGKNSPLHF. The CDR3 coding sequence is TGTGCCAGCAGTGGCAAGAATTCACCCCTCCACTTT.